One and the same sample provided the 22 T cell receptor beta chains below, sequenced in a study of cytomegalovirus exposure and HLA in healthy donors. In the PCR, 60 Vbeta and 13 Jbeta primers were used. The table came from immunoSEQ multiplex PCR; TCRdb's copy has only in-frame clones and leaves some out. Seen here are approximately 150,000 clones, roughly 73% observed once, and the top ten hold around 1.5%. Sequenced: PBMCs. Receptors originate from a female donor in good health and CMV-seronegative.

The chain couples TRBV19 to TRBJ1-5, with TRBD1 matching 7 bases. V was pared by 3 bases and J by 4 bases, with 3 bases of the junction left unmatched. Germline CDR1 LNHDA, CDR2 SQIVND (reference sequence). The length of the CDR3 is 14 residues. CDR3 in amino acids: CASSILTGNQPQHF. DNA for the CDR3: TGTGCCAGTAGTATTCTGACAGGGAATCAGCCCCAGCATTTT.

The CDR3, as DNA: TGTGCCACGAGTGAGGGAAGCACAGATACGCAGTATTTT. Translation: CATSEGSTDTQYF. The chain combines TRBV15 with TRBJ2-3; tentatively, D is TRBD2 (5 bases). The germline V and J ends were trimmed by 9 bases and 0 bases, with 10 bases remaining between them. This CDR3 spans 13 amino acids. Germline loops: CDR1 LNHNV, CDR2 YYDKDF (reference sequence).

This chain links TRBV7-2 with TRBJ1-4; no firm D call. This CDR3 has 11 residues. Germline V gene data show CDR1 as SGHTA and CDR2 as FQGNSA. With 3 bases removed from V and 6 bases from J, the gap between germline ends came to 2 bases. The CDR3 DNA is TGTGCCAGCAGCTTCGATGAAAAACTGTTTTTT. Translated: CASSFDEKLFF. Complete variable domain (other parts from reference TRBV7-2 and TRBJ1-4): GAGVSQSPSNKVTEKGKDVELRCDPISGHTALYWYRQSLGQGLEFLIYFQGNSAPDKSGLPSDRFSAERTGGSVSTLTIQRTQQEDSAVYLCASSFDEKLFFGSGTQLSVL.

The chain employs TRBV29-1 and TRBJ1-1; 8 bases are shared with TRBD1. From germline, CDR1 is SQVTM and CDR2 ANQGSEA. The CDR3 contains 14 residues. With V trimmed by 6 bases and J by 2 bases, 8 bases remained unmatched. The DNA of the CDR3 is TGCAGCGTAAACCGGGACAGGACAAACACTGAAGCTTTCTTT. Residues: CSVNRDRTNTEAFF.

V and J are TRBV27 and TRBJ1-1, with D maybe TRBD1 (6 bases). The CDR3 sequence is 13 residues long. CDR1 is MNHEY, CDR2 SMNVEV, per germline (reference sequence). V was trimmed by 2 bases and J by 8 bases, leaving 12 bases between them. The CDR3 spells CASSLGGRGEAFF. The CDR3 DNA follows: TGTGCCAGCAGTTTAGGGGGCAGGGGCGAAGCTTTCTTT.

The chain employs TRBV15 and TRBJ2-2; no clear D gene. The CDR3 has 17 amino acids. The germline V and J ends were trimmed by 1 base and 5 bases, with 17 bases remaining between them. From germline, CDR1 is LNHNV and CDR2 YYDKDF (reference sequence). CDR3 amino acids: CATSRAVGVIPTGELFF. As DNA, the CDR3 is TGTGCCACCAGCAGAGCGGTGGGCGTTATTCCAACCGGGGAGCTGTTTTTT.

V gene TRBV18 combines with J gene TRBJ1-5; D is undetermined. The ends were cut back, 3 bases at V and 5 bases at J, with 17 bases in the middle. Germline V gene data show CDR1 as KGHSH and CDR2 as LQKENI. This CDR3 is built from 16 residues. CDR3 protein: CASSPDLGGLDQPQHF. DNA for the CDR3: TGTGCCAGCTCACCCGACCTGGGTGGACTGGATCAGCCCCAGCATTTT.

The CDR3 protein is CASTRDRPYEQYF. The CDR3 coding sequence is TGTGCCAGCACTCGGGACAGACCCTACGAGCAGTACTTC. The chain carries TRBV6-1 and TRBJ2-7, with 7 bases matching TRBD1. Per the germline V gene, CDR1 is MNHNS and CDR2 is SASEGT. V was pared by 7 bases and J by 2 bases, with 5 bases of the junction left unmatched. The CDR3 loop spans 13 amino acids.

The chain is built from TRBV14 and TRBJ2-1; D might be TRBD1 (6 bases). The CDR3 is 15 residues long. Germline-derived CDR1 and CDR2 are SGHDN and FVKESK. Trimming shortened V by 0 bases and J by 7 bases, and 13 bases separated the two germline ends. The DNA of the CDR3 is TGTGCCAGCAGCCAAGAAGGGACATTGTTTAATGAGCAGTTCTTC. Translated: CASSQEGTLFNEQFF.

There are a few counts of this clone. The chain links TRBV25-1 to TRBJ1-2; 9 nucleotides match TRBD1. This CDR3 region has 14 residues. V lost 9 bases and J lost 2; bases outside the gene matches: 7. Germline CDR1 and CDR2: MGHDK and SYGVNS. The CDR3 protein is CASGDRVLNYGYTF. The CDR3 DNA is TGTGCCAGTGGGGACAGGGTTTTGAACTATGGCTACACCTTC.

A remark on this clone: The sample carries other DNA sequences with the same CDR3. The chain uses TRBV28 and TRBJ1-2, with D hard to call. Germline assignment: CDR1 MDHEN and CDR2 SYDVKM. Trimming took off 5 bases at V and 8 bases at J, with 18 bases between the two ends. The CDR3 spans 14 residues. The DNA for the CDR3 is TGTGCCAGCAGTGGAGCAGCGGGAGGTTACGGCTACACCTTC. As protein: CASSGAAGGYGYTF.

V gene TRBV6-1 combines with J gene TRBJ2-3, with a tentative D call TRBD2 (5 bases). The V gene's germline CDR1 is MNHNS and CDR2 SASEGT. This CDR3 is built from 17 residues. Trimming removed 3 bases from V and 1 base from J, with 17 bases in between. The CDR3 DNA follows: TGTGCCAGCAGTGACCCCACAACTAGTACCGGCACAGATACGCAGTATTTT. It codes for CASSDPTTSTGTDTQYF.

The gene calls are TRBV19 and TRBJ1-1, with D perhaps matching TRBD1 (5 bases). Germline V gene data show CDR1 as LNHDA and CDR2 as SQIVND (reference sequence). Deletions cut 7 bases from V and 4 bases from J, with 13 bases between. There are 13 residues in the CDR3. The CDR3 loop reads CASKTAGITEAFF. Here the CDR3 DNA reads TGTGCCAGTAAGACAGCGGGGATCACTGAAGCTTTCTTT.

Only a few counts were recorded for this clone. J is TRBJ1-1 and V is TRBV10-1; TRBD1 matches 8 bases. Unmatched junction bases numbered 3, after V lost 3 bases and J lost 0 bases. Germline CDR1 is WNHNN and CDR2 is SYGVQD (reference sequence). The CDR3 loop spans 15 amino acids. CDR3 loop: CASSDDRGLNTEAFF. DNA of the CDR3: TGCGCCAGCAGTGACGACAGGGGCCTGAACACTGAAGCTTTCTTT.

The chain is built from TRBV2 and TRBJ1-1; D is unclear. Germline V gene sequence: CDR1 SNHLY, CDR2 FYNNEI. V gave up 2 bases and J gave up 0 bases, with 7 bases separating them. The CDR3 loop spans 14 amino acids. As DNA, the CDR3 is TGTGCCAGCAGTGAACGGGAGATGAACACTGAAGCTTTCTTT. Protein: CASSEREMNTEAFF.

This rearrangement joins TRBV10-1 to TRBJ1-1, with D possibly matching TRBD1 (6 bases). The V end lost 7 bases, the J end lost 1 base, and 10 bases lay between the germline ends. CDR1 is WNHNN and CDR2 is SYGVQD in the germline V gene (reference sequence). This CDR3 spans 13 amino acids. CDR3 protein: CASTATGNTEAFF. CDR3 nucleotide sequence: TGCGCCAGCACCGCGACAGGGAACACTGAAGCTTTCTTT.

The chain couples TRBV23-1 to TRBJ2-1; 10 nucleotides line up with TRBD1. TRBV23-1 is identified as an open reading frame with a role that is uncertain. CDR3 length equals 19 residues. V was pared by 0 bases and J by 8 bases, with 16 bases of the junction left unmatched. CDR3 nucleotides: TGCGCCAGCAGTCAATCGGGGACAGGGGCGAGCACTTCATGGGATGAGCAGTTCTTC. This translates into CASSQSGTGASTSWDEQFF.

The chain has TRBV12-5 and TRBJ2-5, with 9 positions matching TRBD1. Germline trimming cut 0 bases from V and 3 bases from J; bases unmatched to any gene: 11. Germline V gene lookup returns CDR1 LGHNT and CDR2 FRNRAP. The CDR3 spans 18 residues. This CDR3 reads CASGLVAPGWDREETQYF. The CDR3 DNA sequence: TGTGCTAGTGGTTTGGTGGCGCCGGGGTGGGACAGGGAAGAGACCCAGTACTTC.

This clone was detected only a few times. The V call is TRBV5-4, the J call TRBJ1-1; D gene ambiguous. CDR3 size: 13 residues. Germline values: CDR1 SGHNT, CDR2 YYREEE (reference sequence). V was cut by 0 bases and J by 5 bases, with 8 bases left in between. The CDR3 bases are TGTGCCAGCAGCTTGGATGGCGGGACTGAAGCTTTCTTT. This gives the protein CASSLDGGTEAFF.

This clone was found once. The chain joins TRBV7-9 to TRBJ2-3; 7 positions agree with TRBD1. Trimming at V came to 4 bases and at J to 2 bases, leaving 9 bases not matched to a gene. Germline CDR1 SEHNR, CDR2 FQNEAQ (reference sequence). The CDR3 consists of 16 residues. CDR3 in amino acids: CASSSGQIELTDTQYF. The CDR3 DNA is TGTGCCAGCAGCTCGGGACAGATTGAGCTCACAGATACGCAGTATTTT.

V gene TRBV25-1 combines with J gene TRBJ2-7, with D unresolved. Germline CDR1 reads MGHDK; CDR2 reads SYGVNS. V was cut by 3 bases and J by 5 bases, with 20 bases left in between. The CDR3 consists of 16 residues. Here the CDR3 DNA reads TGTGCCAGCAGTGATACACACCTAAGGAAGAGCGACGAGCAGTACTTC. It codes for CASSDTHLRKSDEQYF.

The chain couples TRBV18 to TRBJ1-4; 12 bases fit TRBD1. Per germline, CDR1 KGHSH and CDR2 LQKENI. Trimming at V came to 4 bases and at J to 7 bases, leaving 4 bases not matched to a gene. The CDR3 contains 15 residues. CDR3 region: CASSLRDRGREKLFF. For the CDR3, the DNA is TGTGCCAGCTCACTTCGGGACAGGGGGCGTGAAAAACTGTTTTTT.